These 27 T cell receptor beta chains originate from one sample sequenced in a study of blood T cell repertoires in COVID-19. Method: immunoSEQ multiplex PCR; TCRdb's copy keeps in-frame clones and lacks some. The repertoire holds 100,000 to 150,000 clones, with around 86% as singletons. The sequencing sample was made of peripheral blood. The receptors derive from a woman aged 70-85 years with COVID-19, enrolled during active disease.

This chain links TRBV27 with TRBJ1-4, with 7 nucleotides matching TRBD1. The V segment lost 8 bases and the J segment 4 bases; nucleotides outside the gene matches: 7. CDR1 and CDR2 (germline): MNHEY, SMNVEV (reference sequence). The CDR3 sequence is 14 residues long. The CDR3 here is CASVRQGLNEKLFF. The DNA of the CDR3 is TGTGCCAGCGTTCGACAGGGCCTTAATGAAAAACTGTTTTTT.

The chain employs TRBV7-9 and TRBJ2-1; 13 bases align to TRBD2. Per the germline V gene, CDR1 is SEHNR and CDR2 is FQNEAQ (reference sequence). V was pared by 5 bases and J by 12 bases, with 10 bases of the junction left unmatched. The CDR3 is 15 amino acids. The CDR3 protein is CASSLGGLAGAAQFF. Here the CDR3 DNA reads TGTGCCAGCAGCCTAGGCGGACTAGCGGGGGCAGCGCAGTTCTTC.

The chain carries TRBV28 and TRBJ1-5; no clear D gene. Deletions cut 10 bases from V and 5 bases from J, with 18 bases between. The CDR3 sequence is 14 residues long. CDR1 is MDHEN and CDR2 is SYDVKM in the germline V gene. The CDR3 region has the DNA TGTGCCACCGAGGCGTCCCTCAAGGATCAGCCCCAGCATTTT. It yields the protein CATEASLKDQPQHF. Combining the CDR3 with reference TRBV28 and TRBJ1-5 gives the whole variable domain DVKVTQSSRYLVKRTGEKVFLECVQDMDHENMFWYRQDPGLGLRLIYFSYDVKMKEKGDIPEGYSVSREKKERFSLILESASTNQTSMYLCATEASLKDQPQHFGDGTRLSIL.

V and J are TRBV6-5 and TRBJ2-3; D gene ambiguous. The V gene's germline CDR1 is MNHEY and CDR2 SVGAGI. This CDR3 is built from 15 residues. V was trimmed by 0 bases and J by 3 bases, leaving 10 bases between them. The CDR3 DNA sequence: TGTGCCAGCAGTTACTCGGAGTGGGTAACAGATACGCAGTATTTT. Its protein is CASSYSEWVTDTQYF.

V is TRBV9 and J is TRBJ2-7; 12 bases map to TRBD1. The CDR3 runs 17 residues. Germline V lookup: CDR1 SGDLS, CDR2 YYNGEE. Trimming took 3 bases from V and 5 from J; bases not matched to a gene: 12. CDR3 region: CASSEEGRDRGLHEQYF. CDR3 nucleotide sequence: TGTGCCAGCAGCGAGGAGGGCCGGGACAGGGGGCTCCACGAGCAGTACTTC.

This chain's CDR3 is CASSVSGGQATGELFF. The CDR3 DNA reads TGTGCCAGCAGCGTTAGCGGGGGGCAGGCCACCGGGGAGCTGTTTTTT. The gene calls are TRBV9 and TRBJ2-2; 10 positions agree with TRBD2. Unmatched junction bases numbered 5, after V lost 2 bases and J lost 4 bases. The CDR3 extends over 16 amino acids. CDR1 is SGDLS, CDR2 YYNGEE, per germline.

This clone was recorded once. This chain connects TRBV9 to TRBJ1-3; 7 bases are a match to TRBD1. Germline loops: CDR1 SGDLS, CDR2 YYNGEE. CDR3 length: 17 residues. Trimming removed 4 bases from V and 2 bases from J; junction bases left unmatched: 12. The CDR3 loop reads CASSPRHHTGAGNTIYF. CDR3 DNA: TGTGCCAGCAGCCCCCGTCACCACACAGGGGCTGGAAACACCATATATTTT.

The rearrangement links TRBV7-2 to TRBJ1-1, with D possibly being TRBD1 (6 bases). Germline loops: CDR1 SGHTA, CDR2 FQGNSA. This CDR3 has 14 amino acids. The CDR3 coding sequence is TGTGTCGGCGGGCAGGGGCACCCCCCCACTGAAGCTTTCTTT. Its translation: CVGGQGHPPTEAFF.

The chain carries TRBV6-4 and TRBJ1-3, with D unclear. CDR1 is MRHNA, CDR2 SNTAGT, per germline. V lost 8 bases, J lost 0 bases, and 20 bases lay in between. The CDR3 loop spans 17 amino acids. CDR3: CASGISIGRGSGNTIYF. The CDR3 bases are TGTGCCAGCGGCATCAGTATCGGACGGGGCTCTGGAAACACCATATATTTT.

The V call is TRBV4-1, the J call TRBJ2-2; D might be TRBD2 (6 bases). V lost 1 base, J lost 7 bases, and 13 bases lay in between. Germline V gene lookup returns CDR1 MGHRA and CDR2 YSYEKL. The CDR3 runs 15 residues. CDR3 DNA: TGCGCCAGCAGCCAAGCGATTCACGGGGGCGGGGAGCTGTTTTTT. Encoded protein: CASSQAIHGGGELFF.

This chain connects TRBV7-8 to TRBJ2-1, with D perhaps TRBD1 (5 bases). Trimming took 1 base from V and 4 from J, leaving 8 bases between them. This CDR3 has 14 amino acids. Germline CDR1 reads SGHVS; CDR2 reads FQNEAQ. CDR3 DNA: TGTGCCAGCAGCTTAGGACAGTCATACAATGAGCAGTTCTTC. As protein: CASSLGQSYNEQFF. Using reference TRBV7-8 and TRBJ2-1 for the parts outside the CDR3, the full variable domain is GAGVSQSPRYKVAKRGQDVALRCDPISGHVSLFWYQQALGQGPEFLTYFQNEAQLDKSGLPSDRFFAERPEGSVSTLKIQRTQQEDSAVYLCASSLGQSYNEQFFGPGTRLTVL.

The chain links TRBV18 to TRBJ1-3, with D uncertain. V was clipped by 3 bases and J by 8 bases, with 5 bases between them. This CDR3 spans 11 amino acids. The germline V gene has CDR1 KGHSH and CDR2 LQKENI. The CDR3 DNA sequence: TGTGCCAGCTCACCCGAGGACACCATATATTTT. This translates into CASSPEDTIYF. Variable domain in full (rest from reference TRBV18 and TRBJ1-3): NAGVMQNPRHLVRRRGQEARLRCSPMKGHSHVYWYRQLPEEGLKFMVYLQKENIIDESGMPKERFSAEFPKEGPSILRIQQVVRGDSAAYFCASSPEDTIYFGEGSWLTVV.

The CDR3 loop reads CAWSVAQGHEKLFF. CDR3 sequence (DNA): TGTGCCTGGAGTGTAGCTCAGGGTCACGAAAAACTGTTTTTT. The chain joins TRBV30 to TRBJ1-4, with D maybe TRBD1 (5 bases). CDR3 length: 14 amino acids. The germline CDR1 and CDR2 sequences are GTSNPN and SVGIG (reference sequence). V was cut by 0 bases and J by 8 bases, with 13 bases left in between.

This chain links TRBV6-4 with TRBJ1-5; D is unclear. Germline CDR1 MRHNA, CDR2 SNTAGT. The CDR3 consists of 11 residues. Between the trimmed V and J ends, which lost 6 bases and 4 bases, there was a span of 4 bases. The CDR3 nucleotides read TGTGCCAGCAGACAGAATCAGCCCCAGCATTTT. It translates to CASRQNQPQHF.

The chain recombines TRBV7-9 with TRBJ2-1, with D perhaps TRBD2 (6 bases). The ends were cut back, 4 bases at V and 5 bases at J, with 15 bases in the middle. Germline CDR1 and CDR2: SEHNR and FQNEAQ (reference sequence). The CDR3 contains 15 residues. CDR3 sequence: CASSSDGRRDNEQFF. The CDR3 bases are TGTGCCAGCAGCTCGGACGGGAGAAGGGACAATGAGCAGTTCTTC.

CDR3 residues: CASSRGRGIAGELFF. The CDR3 coding sequence is TGTGCCAGCAGCCGAGGACGGGGGATCGCCGGGGAGCTGTTTTTT. The rearrangement links TRBV4-2 to TRBJ2-2; maybe TRBD2 (6 bases). CDR1 is LGHNA, CDR2 YNFKEQ, per germline. The CDR3 is 15 residues long. V was pared by 4 bases and J by 6 bases, with 15 bases between.

This chain connects TRBV5-1 to TRBJ1-2; the D gene is possibly TRBD1 (5 bases). Germline CDR1 reads SGHRS; CDR2 reads YFSETQ. V lost 8 bases, J lost 4 bases, and 15 bases lay in between. The CDR3 consists of 13 residues. CDR3 in DNA: TGCGCCAGTGGGAGGGGAAATGGCTATGGCTACACCTTC. It is translated as CASGRGNGYGYTF.

The chain recombines TRBV5-4 with TRBJ1-3; 8 bases match TRBD1. The germline CDR1 and CDR2 sequences are SGHNT and YYREEE (reference sequence). J lost 0 bases, V lost 4 bases, and 6 bases had no gene match. CDR3 length: 16 amino acids. The DNA of the CDR3 is TGTGCCAGCAGCCTACAGGGGGTAATCTCTGGAAACACCATATATTTT. It encodes CASSLQGVISGNTIYF. Variable domain in full (rest from reference TRBV5-4 and TRBJ1-3): ETGVTQSPTHLIKTRGQQVTLRCSSQSGHNTVSWYQQALGQGPQFIFQYYREEENGRGNFPPRFSGLQFPNYSSELNVNALELDDSALYLCASSLQGVISGNTIYFGEGSWLTVV.

The V call is TRBV28, the J call TRBJ1-6; 9 bases match TRBD1. The CDR3 consists of 15 residues. Per germline, CDR1 MDHEN and CDR2 SYDVKM. With 3 bases clipped from V and 14 bases from J, the junction kept 11 bases outside the gene matches. The CDR3 DNA sequence: TGTGCCAGCAGTTTCCGGGACAGGGCAGTAGGGGCCCTCCACTTT. Translated, it gives CASSFRDRAVGALHF.

This chain links TRBV7-2 with TRBJ2-2; a possible D gene is TRBD2 (5 bases). From germline, CDR1 is SGHTA and CDR2 FQGNSA. CDR3 length: 15 amino acids. The V end lost 1 base, the J end lost 0 bases, and 6 bases lay between the germline ends. This chain's CDR3 is CASSLELANTGELFF. CDR3 nucleotides: TGTGCCAGCAGCTTAGAACTAGCGAACACCGGGGAGCTGTTTTTT.

The chain employs TRBV5-6 and TRBJ2-3; 8 bases line up with TRBD2. Germline V gene sequence: CDR1 SGHDT, CDR2 YYEEEE. With V trimmed by 4 bases and J by 2 bases, 6 bases remained unmatched. The CDR3 totals 15 residues. CDR3 bases: TGTGCCAGCAGCCGCCGGGGGGGCGCCACAGATACGCAGTATTTT. Translation gives CASSRRGGATDTQYF.

The CDR3 coding sequence is TGTGCCAGCAGCCTGATCACAGGCCTCCGGGATTCACCCCTCCACTTT. It encodes CASSLITGLRDSPLHF. The chain is built from TRBV5-4 and TRBJ1-6; TRBD1 is a possible D gene (5 bases). Deletions cut 4 bases from V and 8 bases from J, with 19 bases between. This CDR3 has 16 residues. Looked up from germline, CDR1 is SGHNT and CDR2 is YYREEE (reference sequence).

The table lists this clone with a few counts. The chain employs TRBV28 and TRBJ1-2, with D possibly being TRBD1 (6 bases). Germline V gene lookup returns CDR1 MDHEN and CDR2 SYDVKM. The CDR3 contains 12 residues. V lost 3 bases and J 8 bases, leaving 10 bases between the germline ends. The CDR3 protein is CASSLQGSGYTF. CDR3 nucleotides: TGTGCCAGCAGTTTGCAGGGGTCCGGCTACACCTTC.

This clone came up once. This chain joins TRBV9 and TRBJ2-7; 8 nucleotides match TRBD2. From germline, CDR1 is SGDLS and CDR2 YYNGEE. CDR3 length equals 14 residues. V trimming: 4 bases; J trimming: 5 bases; junction bases outside the gene matches: 8. CDR3 amino acids: CASSPSRTSHEQYF. For the CDR3, the DNA is TGTGCCAGCAGCCCGAGCCGGACTAGCCACGAGCAGTACTTC.

The V and J genes are TRBV5-1 and TRBJ1-1; no clear D gene. CDR3 size: 13 residues. Germline lookup yields CDR1 SGHRS and CDR2 YFSETQ. Trimming pared 0 bases from V and 3 bases from J, leaving 6 bases between. The chain's CDR3 is CASSLADYTEAFF. The CDR3 nucleotides are TGCGCCAGCAGCTTGGCAGATTACACTGAAGCTTTCTTT.

In regard to this clone: The junction does not match germline at one end; this may be a read error. The CDR3 DNA sequence: TGTGCCAGCAGCTTGTTCGTCTCCCTTGCGGGGGATGAACAGTTCTTC. Its translation is CASSLFVSLAGDEQFF. The gene calls are TRBV7-9 and TRBJ2-1, with TRBD2 matching 7 bases. Germline CDR1 SEHNR, CDR2 FQNEAQ (reference sequence). The CDR3 runs 16 residues.

V usage is TRBV6-4 and J usage is TRBJ2-1, with a weak D call TRBD1 (5 bases). Germline V lookup: CDR1 MRHNA, CDR2 SNTAGT. Trimming left V 3 bases short and J 10 bases short, with 13 bases between. The CDR3 sequence is 13 residues long. CDR3: CASSEGPEREQFF. CDR3 DNA sequence: TGTGCCAGCAGTGAGGGGCCCGAGAGGGAGCAGTTCTTC.